Listed below are T cell receptor beta chains from one sample, sequenced in a study of blood T cell repertoires in COVID-19. TCRdb's table, derived via immunoSEQ multiplex PCR, lists solely in-frame clones and lacks some. The data show roughly 100,000 clones, over 65% seen once. Sequencing used peripheral blood. The receptor set was obtained from a man in his sixties with acute or convalescent COVID-19. The conserved cysteine and the conserved F or W are not part of the CDR3 here. Only some rows state a clone size, as once, few, many or a class for expanded clones.

clone_size	v_call	cdr3_aa
-	TRBV7-9	ASSPSHT
-	TRBV10-1	ASSGYSRPPLH
-	TRBV6-4	ASSAGSYNEQF
few	TRBV9	ASSTRTSGGSYNEQF
-	TRBV7-8	ATSPGRGRRRGAISEQY
-	TRBV24-1	ATGRTVKSNTGELF
-	TRBV9	ASSVTPGGDGYT
-	TRBV5-1	ASSRGQGYYEQY
-	TRBV18	ASSPRPATMNTEAF
-	TRBV19	ASSMGFRGTGELF
many	TRBV7-2	ASSFPGLAGEGSGELF
-	TRBV5-1	ASSLTSGSAEQY
-	TRBV18	ASSPLRRGPSSSYEQY
-	TRBV12-3/TRBV12-4	ASSFRKRVAHT
-	TRBV2	ASSELGGGSGQPQH
-	TRBV19	ASSTNRGGNTEAF
few	TRBV24-1	ATSDLGKGSYNEQF
-	TRBV20-1	SASRPSRNTGELF
few	TRBV4-1	ASSHGLAGENEQF
-	TRBV14	ASSPDRGSIYTGELF
few	TRBV29-1	SVVRGVSAFNYGYT
few	TRBV29-1	STGEGNTIY
few	TRBV7-9	ASSLGQGDTEAF
-	TRBV5-1	ASSRSGTGGEKLF
-	TRBV10-1	ASSEARSGRAPDTQY
-	TRBV7-7	ASSLAYQETQY
few	TRBV24-1	ATSDSARPGVAYEQY
-	TRBV2	ASSRDRGNNEQF
once	TRBV18	ASSSQDFSGNTIY
few	TRBV5-4	ASTTGGGNSPLH
-	TRBV2	ASKVAEGNQPQH
-	TRBV5-1	ASSSPGQGVQTQY
-	TRBV5-6	ASSSGTGLYEQY
-	TRBV5-1	ASSLAPTDYNEQF
-	TRBV7-9	ATTAYAPPSNTEAF
-	TRBV5-1	ATSHTLGGGAGAGELF
-	TRBV10-3	AISGVGVGYNEQF
-	TRBV19	ASRPGQGATGANVLT
-	TRBV6-5	ASSSPGIRNTQY
few	TRBV29-1	SVAGRSTSTDTQY
-	TRBV5-1	ASSWGTSGNEQF
once	TRBV5-1	ASSLFRPRDRGPNTEAF
-	TRBV5-1	ASRTTRESPYEQY
-	TRBV6-6	ASRPAGNEQF
many	TRBV29-1	SVPRDWVTDTQY
once	TRBV12-3/TRBV12-4	ASSLGLAVEQY
-	TRBV12-5	ASGLGGQGATGANVLT
few	TRBV27	ASSFLAGGPGNIQY
few	TRBV14	ASSHSWGLAVNNEQF
-	TRBV3-1/TRBV3-2	ASSQGTMGNEQF
-	TRBV10-3	AFGDIGDTQY
-	TRBV11-3	ASSLDSGGYGYT
-	TRBV7-2	ASSLDVTVYGYT
once	TRBV7-8	ASSPRGAPYNSPLH
-	TRBV7-6	ASSLDRGGTSRHEQY